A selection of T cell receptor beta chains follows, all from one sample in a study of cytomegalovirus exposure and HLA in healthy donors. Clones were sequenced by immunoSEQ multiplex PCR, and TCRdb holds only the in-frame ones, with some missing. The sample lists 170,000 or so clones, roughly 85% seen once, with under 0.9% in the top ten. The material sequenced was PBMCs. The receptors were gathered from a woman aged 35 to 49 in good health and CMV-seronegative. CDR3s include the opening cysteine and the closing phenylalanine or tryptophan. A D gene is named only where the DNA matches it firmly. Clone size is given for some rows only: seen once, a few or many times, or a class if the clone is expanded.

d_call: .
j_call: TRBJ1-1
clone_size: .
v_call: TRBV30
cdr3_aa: CAWSVWASTEAFF
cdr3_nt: TGTGCCTGGAGCGTCTGGGCGTCCACTGAAGCTTTCTTT

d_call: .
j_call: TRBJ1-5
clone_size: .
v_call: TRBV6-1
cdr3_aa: CASSAYSNQPQHF
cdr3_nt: TGTGCCAGCAGTGCTTATAGCAATCAGCCCCAGCATTTT

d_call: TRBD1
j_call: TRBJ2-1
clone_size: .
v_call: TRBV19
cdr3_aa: CASSLRTGMDEQFF
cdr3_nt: TGTGCCAGTAGCCTTCGGACAGGGATGGATGAGCAGTTCTTC

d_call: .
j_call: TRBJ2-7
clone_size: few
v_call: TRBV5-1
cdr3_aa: CASSLLGAYEQYF
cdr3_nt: TGCGCCAGCAGCCTCCTCGGGGCCTACGAGCAGTACTTC

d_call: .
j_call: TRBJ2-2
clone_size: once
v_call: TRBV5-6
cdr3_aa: CASSFVRTGELFF
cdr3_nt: TGTGCCAGCAGCTTTGTGCGGACCGGGGAGCTGTTTTTT

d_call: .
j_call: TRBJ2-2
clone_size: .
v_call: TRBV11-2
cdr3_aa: CASLQGQGSLNTGELFF
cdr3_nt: TGTGCCAGCCTTCAGGGGCAGGGATCTCTGAACACCGGGGAGCTGTTTTTT

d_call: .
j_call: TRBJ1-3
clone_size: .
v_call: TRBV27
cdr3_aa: CASSLSGAGNTIYF
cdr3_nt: TGTGCCAGCAGTTTATCAGGGGCTGGAAACACCATATATTTT

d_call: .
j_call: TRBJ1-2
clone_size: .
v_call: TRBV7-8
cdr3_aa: CASSLDRQDRRTNYGYTF
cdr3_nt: TGTGCCAGCAGCTTAGATCGACAGGACCGACGTACTAACTATGGCTACACCTTC

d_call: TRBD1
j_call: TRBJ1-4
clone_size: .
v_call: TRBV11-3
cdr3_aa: CASSLWTGNEKLFF
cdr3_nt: TGTGCCAGCAGCCTGTGGACAGGGAATGAAAAACTGTTTTTT

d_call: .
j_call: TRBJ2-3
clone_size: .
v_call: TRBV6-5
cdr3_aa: CASTPGFATDTQYF
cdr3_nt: TGTGCCAGCACGCCGGGGTTTGCCACAGATACGCAGTATTTT

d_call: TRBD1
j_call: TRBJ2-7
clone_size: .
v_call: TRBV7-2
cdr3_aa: CASSRPGQAAYEQYF
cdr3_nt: TGTGCCAGCAGCCGACCGGGACAGGCCGCTTACGAGCAGTACTTC

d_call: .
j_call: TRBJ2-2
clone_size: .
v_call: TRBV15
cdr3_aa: CATSRVVGPGELFF
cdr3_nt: TGTGCCACCAGCAGAGTTGTTGGGCCCGGGGAGCTGTTTTTT

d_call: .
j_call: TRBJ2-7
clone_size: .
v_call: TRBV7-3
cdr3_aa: CASSLIRGYEQYF
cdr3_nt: TGTGCCAGCAGCTTAATACGGGGCTACGAGCAGTACTTC

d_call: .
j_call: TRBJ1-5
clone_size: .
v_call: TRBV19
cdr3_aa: CASSMAREGNQPQHF
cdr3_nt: TGTGCCAGTAGTATGGCACGGGAAGGCAATCAGCCCCAGCATTTT

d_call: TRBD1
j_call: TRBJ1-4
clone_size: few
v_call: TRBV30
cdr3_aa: CAWGSRDRGRIEKLFF
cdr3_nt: TGTGCCTGGGGGTCCCGGGACAGGGGACGGATTGAAAAACTGTTTTTT

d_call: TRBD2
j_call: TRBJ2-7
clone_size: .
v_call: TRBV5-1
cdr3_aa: CASSPSTSGRGSSYEQYF
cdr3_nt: TGCGCCAGCAGCCCATCGACTAGCGGGAGGGGCAGCTCCTACGAGCAGTACTTC

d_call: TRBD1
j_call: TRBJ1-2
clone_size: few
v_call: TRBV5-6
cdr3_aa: CASSLGQGDGYTF
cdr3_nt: TGTGCCAGCAGCTTGGGGCAGGGGGATGGCTACACCTTC

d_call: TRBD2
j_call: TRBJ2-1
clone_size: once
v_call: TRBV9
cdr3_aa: CASSASGLAGGIGTYNEQFF
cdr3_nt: TGTGCCAGCAGCGCCTCTGGACTAGCGGGAGGGATAGGAACCTACAATGAGCAGTTCTTC

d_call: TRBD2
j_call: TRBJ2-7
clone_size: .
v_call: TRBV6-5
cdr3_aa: CASSSSRGGASEQYF
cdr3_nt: TGTGCCAGCAGTTCCTCCCGGGGGGGGGCCAGCGAGCAGTACTTC

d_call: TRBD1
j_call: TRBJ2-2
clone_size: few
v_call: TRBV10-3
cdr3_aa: CAISERTGQSGELFF
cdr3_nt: TGTGCCATCAGTGAGAGGACAGGGCAGAGCGGGGAGCTGTTTTTT

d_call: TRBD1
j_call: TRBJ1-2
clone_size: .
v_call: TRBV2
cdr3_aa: CASSEGQGGDYGYTF
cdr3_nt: TGTGCCAGCAGTGAAGGACAGGGGGGTGACTATGGCTACACCTTC

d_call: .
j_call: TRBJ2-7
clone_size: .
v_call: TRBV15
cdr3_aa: CATSREDFYEQYF
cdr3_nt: TGTGCCACCAGCAGAGAGGACTTCTACGAGCAGTACTTC

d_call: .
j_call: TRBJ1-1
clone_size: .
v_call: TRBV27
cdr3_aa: CASSLEGMNTEAFF
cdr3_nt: TGTGCCAGCAGTTTAGAGGGAATGAACACTGAAGCTTTCTTT

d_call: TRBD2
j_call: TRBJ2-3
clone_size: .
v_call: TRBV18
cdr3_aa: CASSPPRGGGRTDTQYF
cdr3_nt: TGTGCCAGCTCACCACCTCGCGGCGGGGGGAGGACAGATACGCAGTATTTT

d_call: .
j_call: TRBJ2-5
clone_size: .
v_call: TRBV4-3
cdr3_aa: CASSLGLSETQYF
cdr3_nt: TGCGCCAGCAGTCTCGGACTTTCAGAGACCCAGTACTTC

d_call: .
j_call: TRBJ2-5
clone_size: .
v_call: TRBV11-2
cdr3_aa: CASSTRTEETQYF
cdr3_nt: TGTGCCAGCAGCACCCGGACAGAAGAGACCCAGTACTTC

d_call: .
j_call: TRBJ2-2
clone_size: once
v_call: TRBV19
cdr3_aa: CASRAAGGELFF
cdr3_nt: TGTGCCAGTCGGGCGGCGGGCGGGGAGCTGTTTTTT

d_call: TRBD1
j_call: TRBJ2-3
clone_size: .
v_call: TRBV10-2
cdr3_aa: CASSDRATDTQYF
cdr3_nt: TGCGCCAGCAGCGACAGGGCCACAGATACGCAGTATTTT